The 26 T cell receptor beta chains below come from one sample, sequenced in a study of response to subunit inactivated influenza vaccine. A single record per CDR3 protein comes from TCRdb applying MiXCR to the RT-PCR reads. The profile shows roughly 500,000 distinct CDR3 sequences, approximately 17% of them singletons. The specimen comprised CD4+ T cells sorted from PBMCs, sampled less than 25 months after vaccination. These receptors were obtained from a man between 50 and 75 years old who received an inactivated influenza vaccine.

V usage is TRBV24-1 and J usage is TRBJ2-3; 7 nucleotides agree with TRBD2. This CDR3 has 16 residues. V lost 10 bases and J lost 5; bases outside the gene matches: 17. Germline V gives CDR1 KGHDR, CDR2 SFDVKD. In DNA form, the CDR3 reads TGTGCCACTAGCGGTGCGGGAGTCATCCCGGGAGATACGCAGTATTTT. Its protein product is CATSGAGVIPGDTQYF.

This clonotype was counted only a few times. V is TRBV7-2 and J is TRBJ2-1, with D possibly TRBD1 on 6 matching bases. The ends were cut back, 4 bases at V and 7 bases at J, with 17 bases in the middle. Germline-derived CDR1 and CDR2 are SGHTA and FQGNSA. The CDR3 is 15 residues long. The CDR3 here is CASSYARGGSNEQFF. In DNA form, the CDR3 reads TGTGCCAGCAGCTACGCGCGAGGGGGATCGAATGAGCAGTTCTTC.

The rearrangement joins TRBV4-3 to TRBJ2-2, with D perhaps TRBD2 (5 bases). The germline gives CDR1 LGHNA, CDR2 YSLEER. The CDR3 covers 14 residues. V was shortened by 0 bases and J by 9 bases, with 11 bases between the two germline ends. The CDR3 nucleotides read TGCGCCAGCAGCCAAGATGAGGGCTCCAGGGAGCTGTTTTTT. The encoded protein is CASSQDEGSRELFF.

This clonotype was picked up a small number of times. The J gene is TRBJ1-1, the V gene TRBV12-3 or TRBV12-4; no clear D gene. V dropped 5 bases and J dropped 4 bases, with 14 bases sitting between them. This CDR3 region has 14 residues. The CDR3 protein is CASSADNRATEAFF. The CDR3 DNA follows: TGTGCCAGCAGTGCAGACAACCGGGCCACTGAAGCTTTCTTT.

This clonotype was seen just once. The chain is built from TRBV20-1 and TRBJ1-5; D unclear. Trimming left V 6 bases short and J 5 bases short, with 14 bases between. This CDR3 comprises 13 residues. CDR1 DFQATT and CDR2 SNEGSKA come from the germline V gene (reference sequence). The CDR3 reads CSARPPGDQPQHF. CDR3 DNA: TGCAGTGCCCGGCCGCCGGGCGATCAGCCCCAGCATTTT.

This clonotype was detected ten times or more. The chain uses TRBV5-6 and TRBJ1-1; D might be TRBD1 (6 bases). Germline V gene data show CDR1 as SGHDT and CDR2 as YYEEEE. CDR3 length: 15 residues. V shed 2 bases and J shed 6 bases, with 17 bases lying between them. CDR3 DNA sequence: TGTGCCAGCAGCTTACAGGGCCGCAAAGGGGCTGAAGCTTTCTTT. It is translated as CASSLQGRKGAEAFF.

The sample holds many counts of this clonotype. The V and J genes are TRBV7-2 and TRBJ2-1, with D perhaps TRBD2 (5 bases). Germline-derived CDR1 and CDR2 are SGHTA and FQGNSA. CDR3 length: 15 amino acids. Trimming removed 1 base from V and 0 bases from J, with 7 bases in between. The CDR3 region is CASSLVGASYNEQFF. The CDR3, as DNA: TGTGCCAGCAGCTTAGTGGGAGCCTCCTACAATGAGCAGTTCTTC.

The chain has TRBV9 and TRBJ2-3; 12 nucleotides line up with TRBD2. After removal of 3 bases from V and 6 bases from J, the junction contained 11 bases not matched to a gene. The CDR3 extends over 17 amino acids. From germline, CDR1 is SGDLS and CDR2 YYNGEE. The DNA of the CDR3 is TGTGCCAGCAGCGGGCGCCGACTAGCGGGAGTATCTGATACGCAGTATTTT. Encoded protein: CASSGRRLAGVSDTQYF.

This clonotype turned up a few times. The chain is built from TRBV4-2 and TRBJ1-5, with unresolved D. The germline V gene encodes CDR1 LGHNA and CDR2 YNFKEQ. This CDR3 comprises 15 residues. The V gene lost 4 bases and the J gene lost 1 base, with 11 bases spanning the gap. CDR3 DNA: TGTGCCAGCAGCCCCAGGAGAGCGAGCAATCAGCCCCAGCATTTT. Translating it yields CASSPRRASNQPQHF.

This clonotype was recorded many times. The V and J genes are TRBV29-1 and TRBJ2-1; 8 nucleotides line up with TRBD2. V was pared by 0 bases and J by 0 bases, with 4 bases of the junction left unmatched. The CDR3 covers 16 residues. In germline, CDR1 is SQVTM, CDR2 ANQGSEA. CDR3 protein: CSVEDRGGSSYNEQFF. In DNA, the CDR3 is TGCAGCGTTGAAGATCGGGGGGGGAGCTCCTACAATGAGCAGTTCTTC.

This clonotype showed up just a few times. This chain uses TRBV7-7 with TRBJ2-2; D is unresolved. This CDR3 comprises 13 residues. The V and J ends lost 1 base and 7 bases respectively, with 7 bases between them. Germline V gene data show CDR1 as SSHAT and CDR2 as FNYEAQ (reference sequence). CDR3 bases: TGTGCCAGCAGCTTAGGTAGCAACGGGGAGCTGTTTTTT. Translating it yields CASSLGSNGELFF.

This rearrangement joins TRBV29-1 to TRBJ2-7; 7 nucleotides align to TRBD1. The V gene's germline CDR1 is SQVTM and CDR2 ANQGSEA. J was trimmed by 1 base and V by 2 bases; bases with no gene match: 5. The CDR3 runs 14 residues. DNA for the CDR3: TGCAGCGTTGAATTGACAGGGCCTTCCTACGAGCAGTACTTC. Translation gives CSVELTGPSYEQYF.

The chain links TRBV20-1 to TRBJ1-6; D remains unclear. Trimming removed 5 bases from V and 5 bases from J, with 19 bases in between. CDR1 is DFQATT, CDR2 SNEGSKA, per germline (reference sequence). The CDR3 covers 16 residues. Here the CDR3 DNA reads TGCAGTGCTCCCCCCCGCGTTGGAACAAATAATTCACCCCTCCACTTT. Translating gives CSAPPRVGTNNSPLHF.

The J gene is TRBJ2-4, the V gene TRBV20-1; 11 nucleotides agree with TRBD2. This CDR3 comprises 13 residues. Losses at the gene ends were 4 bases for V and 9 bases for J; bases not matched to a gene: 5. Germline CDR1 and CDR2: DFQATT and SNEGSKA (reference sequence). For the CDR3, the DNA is TGCAGTGCTACCACTAGCGGGAGTGGCATTCAGTACTTC. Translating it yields CSATTSGSGIQYF.

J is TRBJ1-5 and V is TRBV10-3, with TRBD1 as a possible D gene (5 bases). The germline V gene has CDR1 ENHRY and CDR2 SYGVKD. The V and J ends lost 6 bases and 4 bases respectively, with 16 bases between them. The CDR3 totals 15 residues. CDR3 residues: CAIRDGTGGNQPQHF. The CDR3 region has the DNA TGTGCCATCAGGGACGGTACAGGAGGTAATCAGCCCCAGCATTTT.

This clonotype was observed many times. The CDR3 DNA sequence: TGTGCCATCAGTGCGGGACAGGAAGGTATAAATGGCTACACCTTC. Its protein is CAISAGQEGINGYTF. The chain couples TRBV10-3 to TRBJ1-2; 8 bases match TRBD1. CDR1 ENHRY and CDR2 SYGVKD come from the germline V gene. Losses at the gene ends were 4 bases for V and 6 bases for J; bases not matched to a gene: 10. The CDR3 is 15 amino acids.

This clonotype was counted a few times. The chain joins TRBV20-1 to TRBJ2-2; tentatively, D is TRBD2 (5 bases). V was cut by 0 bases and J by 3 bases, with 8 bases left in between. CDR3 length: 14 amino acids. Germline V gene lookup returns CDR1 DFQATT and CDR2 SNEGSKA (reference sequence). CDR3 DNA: TGCAGTGCTAGAGATAGCGCATACACCGGGGAGCTGTTTTTT. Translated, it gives CSARDSAYTGELFF.

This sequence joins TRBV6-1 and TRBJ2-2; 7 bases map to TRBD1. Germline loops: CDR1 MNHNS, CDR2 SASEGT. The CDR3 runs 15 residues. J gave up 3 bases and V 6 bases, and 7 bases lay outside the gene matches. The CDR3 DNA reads TGTGCCAGCAGCATACAGGGGTTCGACACCGGGGAGCTGTTTTTT. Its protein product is CASSIQGFDTGELFF.

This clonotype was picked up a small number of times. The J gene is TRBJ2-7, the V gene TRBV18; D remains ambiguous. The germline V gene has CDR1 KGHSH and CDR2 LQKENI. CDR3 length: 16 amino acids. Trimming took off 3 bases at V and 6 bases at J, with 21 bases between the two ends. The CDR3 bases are TGTGCCAGCTCACCGGTTTTTAGCCCCCAAAAGGGCGAGCAGTACTTC. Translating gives CASSPVFSPQKGEQYF. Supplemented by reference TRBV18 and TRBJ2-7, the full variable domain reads NAGVMQNPRHLVRRRGQEARLRCSPMKGHSHVYWYRQLPEEGLKFMVYLQKENIIDESGMPKERFSAEFPKEGPSILRIQQVVRGDSAAYFCASSPVFSPQKGEQYFGPGTRLTVT.

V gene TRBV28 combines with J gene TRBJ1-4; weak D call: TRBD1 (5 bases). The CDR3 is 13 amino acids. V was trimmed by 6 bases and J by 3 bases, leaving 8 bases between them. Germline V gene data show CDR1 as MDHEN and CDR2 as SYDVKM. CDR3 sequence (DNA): TGTGCCAGCAGCGACAGCCCTAATGAAAAACTGTTTTTT. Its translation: CASSDSPNEKLFF.

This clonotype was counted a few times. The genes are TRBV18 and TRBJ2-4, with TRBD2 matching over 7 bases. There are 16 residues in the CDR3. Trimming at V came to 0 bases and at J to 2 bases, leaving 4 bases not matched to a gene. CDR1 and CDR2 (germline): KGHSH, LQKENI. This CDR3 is CASSPPGRGSKNIQYF. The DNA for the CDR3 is TGTGCCAGCTCACCACCGGGGAGGGGATCCAAAAACATTCAGTACTTC.

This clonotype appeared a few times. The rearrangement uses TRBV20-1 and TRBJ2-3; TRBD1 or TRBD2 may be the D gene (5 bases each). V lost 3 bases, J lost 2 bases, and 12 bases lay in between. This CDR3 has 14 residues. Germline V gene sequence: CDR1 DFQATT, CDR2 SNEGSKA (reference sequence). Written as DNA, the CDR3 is TGCAGTGCTAGGGGGGTATTTTACACAGATACGCAGTATTTT. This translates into CSARGVFYTDTQYF.

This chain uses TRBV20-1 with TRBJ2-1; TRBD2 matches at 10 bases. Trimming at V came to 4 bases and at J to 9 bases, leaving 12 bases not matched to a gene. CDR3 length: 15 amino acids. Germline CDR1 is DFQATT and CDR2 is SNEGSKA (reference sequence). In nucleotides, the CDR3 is TGCAGTGCTAAGCCCCTAGCGGGGGCCTCGTTTGAGCAGTTCTTC. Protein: CSAKPLAGASFEQFF.

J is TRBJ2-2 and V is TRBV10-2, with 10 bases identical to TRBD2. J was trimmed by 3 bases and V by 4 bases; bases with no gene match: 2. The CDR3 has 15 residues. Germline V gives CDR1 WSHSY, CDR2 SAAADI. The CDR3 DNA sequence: TGCGCCAGCAGTGGACTAGCGGGCCACACCGGGGAGCTGTTTTTT. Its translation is CASSGLAGHTGELFF.

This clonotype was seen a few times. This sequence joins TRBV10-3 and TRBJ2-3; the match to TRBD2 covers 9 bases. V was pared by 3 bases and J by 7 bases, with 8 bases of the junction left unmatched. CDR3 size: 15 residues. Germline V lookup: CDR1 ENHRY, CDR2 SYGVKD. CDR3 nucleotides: TGTGCCATCAGTGACGAGCGGGGGGCCCGGAATACGCAGTATTTT. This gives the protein CAISDERGARNTQYF.

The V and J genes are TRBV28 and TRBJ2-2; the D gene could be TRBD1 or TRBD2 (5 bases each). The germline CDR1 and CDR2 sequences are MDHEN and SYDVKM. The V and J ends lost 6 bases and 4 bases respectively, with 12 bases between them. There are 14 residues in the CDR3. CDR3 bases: TGTGCCAGCAGCATCCCGGGACCCACCGGGGAGCTGTTTTTT. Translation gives CASSIPGPTGELFF.